The entry below describes one T cell receptor beta chain. The same CDR3 is also encoded by other DNA sequences in this sample. The data were obtained in a study of blood T cell repertoires in COVID-19. About the research overall: Acute-phase and convalescent COVID-19 samples originated in the United States, Italy and Spain. T cells, B-cell-depleted T cells, or PBMCs provided the cDNA or gDNA that served as material.

Germline values: CDR1 SGHRS, CDR2 YFSETQ. The CDR3 has 20 amino acids. The V gene end was trimmed by 0 bases and the J gene end by 1 base; junction bases not matched to a gene: 15. Original data processing: It was from reference gene primer amplification that nucleated cell counts were estimated. Assay used: immunoSEQ multiplex PCR; TCRdb lists only in-frame clones, some missing. For V, J and clone size, that table is used; D and trimming come from the DNA. The repertoire consists of about 200,000 clones, with roughly 84% occurring once and the leading ten covering about 27%. The receptor comes from a man aged 35-49 years with acute or convalescent COVID-19. The gene calls are TRBV5-1 and TRBJ2-3; 9 bases align to TRBD2. The material sequenced was peripheral blood. The CDR3 loop reads CASSLVPGASGKRGTDTQYF. CDR3 bases: TGCGCCAGCAGCTTGGTGCCAGGAGCTAGCGGGAAAAGGGGCACAGATACGCAGTATTTT.